The T cell receptor beta chain described here comes from a study of shared clonotypes between healthy human individuals. On the study more broadly: Donor ages ranged 18 to 49 years: a couple of women, a few men.

Authors' processing steps: ImmunoSEQ sequences covered only the junction and lacked quality scores; filtering therefore differed. Only in-frame clones appear in the TCRdb table, and some are missing; sequencing was by immunoSEQ multiplex PCR. The V and J calls and the clone size are those of that table, but D and trimming were determined from the DNA. The table includes about 680,000 clones, under 95% detected once. Terminally differentiated effector memory CD45RA+ cells were excluded by CCR7 positive selection of CD45RO-negative cells. The CDR3 has 18 residues. Germline assignment: CDR1 SGHVS and CDR2 FQNEAQ. The J segment lost 0 bases and the V segment lost 6 bases, leaving 15 bases of the junction unmatched. This clone has just one count.

This sequence was found in a man younger than 40 in good health. The chain combines TRBV7-8 with TRBJ2-7, with 9 bases that match TRBD2. Sequences were obtained from naive CD8+ T cells sorted from blood. CDR3 sequence reads: CASSSLGAYSGSSYEQYF. CDR3 DNA: TGTGCCAGCAGTTCCCTGGGGGCTTATAGCGGGAGCTCCTACGAGCAGTACTTC.